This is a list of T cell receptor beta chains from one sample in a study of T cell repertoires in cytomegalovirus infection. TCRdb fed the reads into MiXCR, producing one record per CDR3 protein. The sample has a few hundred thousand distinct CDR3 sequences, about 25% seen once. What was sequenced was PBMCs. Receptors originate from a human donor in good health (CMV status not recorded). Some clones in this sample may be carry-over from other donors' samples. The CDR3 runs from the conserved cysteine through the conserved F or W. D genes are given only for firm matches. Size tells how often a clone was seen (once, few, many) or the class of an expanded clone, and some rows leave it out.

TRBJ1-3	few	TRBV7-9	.	CASFLGTAGNTIYF	TGTGCCAGCTTCCTTGGGACGGCTGGAAACACCATATATTTT
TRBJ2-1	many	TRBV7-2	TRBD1	CASSSTSTGGYNEQFF	TGTGCCAGCAGCTCCACGTCGACAGGGGGCTACAATGAGCAGTTCTTC
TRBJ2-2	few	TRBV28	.	CASSLYRGNGELFF	TGTGCCAGCAGTTTATACCGGGGGAACGGGGAGCTGTTTTTT
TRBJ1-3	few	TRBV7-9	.	CASSLEWDTIYF	TGTGCCAGCAGCTTAGAGTGGGACACCATATATTTT
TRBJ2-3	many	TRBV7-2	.	CASSLVSGTDTQYF	TGTGCCAGCAGCTTAGTCTCAGGCACAGATACGCAGTATTTT
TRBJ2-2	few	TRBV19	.	CASSIDPGAGELFF	TGTGCCAGTAGTATAGACCCAGGGGCCGGGGAGCTGTTTTTT
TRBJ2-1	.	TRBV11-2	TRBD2	CASSYGLAETYNEQFF	TGTGCCAGCAGCTACGGACTAGCGGAAACCTACAATGAGCAGTTCTTC
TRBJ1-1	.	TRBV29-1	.	CSAAAELNTEAFF	TGCAGCGCCGCAGCAGAATTGAACACTGAAGCTTTCTTT
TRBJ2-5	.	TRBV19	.	CASNGGRQETQYF	TGTGCCAGTAATGGGGGTAGACAAGAGACCCAGTACTTC
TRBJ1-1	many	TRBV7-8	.	CASSLRTGGSGNTEAFF	TGTGCCAGCAGCTTAAGAACGGGGGGTTCGGGGAACACTGAAGCTTTCTTT
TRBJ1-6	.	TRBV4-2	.	CASSQEGRAANNSPLHF	TGTGCCAGCAGCCAAGAAGGACGGGCAGCTAATAATTCACCCCTCCACTTT
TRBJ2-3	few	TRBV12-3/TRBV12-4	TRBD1	CASSSGTGILDTQYF	TGTGCCAGCAGTTCCGGGACAGGGATACTGGATACGCAGTATTTT
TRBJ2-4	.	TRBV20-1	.	CSARGLPGLGNIQYF	TGCAGTGCTAGAGGACTCCCGGGACTGGGGAACATTCAGTACTTC
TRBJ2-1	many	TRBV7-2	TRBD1	CASHKLGTGAGNEQFF	TGTGCCAGCCACAAATTGGGGACAGGGGCTGGCAATGAGCAGTTCTTC
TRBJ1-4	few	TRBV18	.	CASSPQETGNEKLFF	TGTGCCAGCTCACCTCAAGAGACAGGAAATGAAAAACTGTTTTTT
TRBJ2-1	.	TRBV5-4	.	CASSLDSFPEQFF	TGTGCCAGCAGCCTGGACTCCTTTCCTGAGCAGTTCTTC
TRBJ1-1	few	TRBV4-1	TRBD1	CASSQVTVQGAGAFF	TGCGCCAGCAGCCAAGTAACCGTTCAGGGGGCTGGAGCTTTCTTT
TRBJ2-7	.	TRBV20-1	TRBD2	CSATTVGGGPRNYEQYF	TGCAGTGCCACCACAGTCGGGGGAGGGCCCAGAAACTACGAGCAGTACTTC
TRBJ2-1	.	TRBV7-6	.	CASSARLEAEQFF	TGTGCCAGCAGCGCGAGGCTAGAAGCTGAGCAGTTCTTC
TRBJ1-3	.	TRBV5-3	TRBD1	CASSLPGQGDSGNTIYF	TGTGCCAGCAGCTTACCGGGACAGGGAGACTCTGGAAACACCATATATTTT
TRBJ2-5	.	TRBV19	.	CASSITPGRETQYF	TGTGCCAGTAGTATAACCCCAGGGAGGGAGACCCAGTACTTC
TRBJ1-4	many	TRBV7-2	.	CASSLEGLVREKLFF	TGTGCCAGCAGCTTAGAAGGTCTGGTCAGGGAAAAACTGTTTTTT
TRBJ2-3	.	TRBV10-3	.	CAISETWQVTDTQYF	TGTGCCATCAGTGAGACCTGGCAAGTCACAGATACGCAGTATTTT
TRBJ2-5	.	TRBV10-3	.	CAISRAIAEETQYF	TGTGCCATCAGCCGGGCTATAGCGGAAGAGACCCAGTACTTC
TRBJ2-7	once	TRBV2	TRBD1	CASSDRGQGGYEQYF	TGTGCCAGCAGTGATAGGGGACAGGGTGGATACGAGCAGTACTTC
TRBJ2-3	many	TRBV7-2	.	CASSLTAGGLMSTDTQYF	TGTGCCAGCAGTCTGACAGCCGGGGGACTTATGAGCACAGATACGCAGTATTTT
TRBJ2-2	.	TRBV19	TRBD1	CASRTGGRRDTGELFF	TGTGCCAGTAGGACAGGGGGTAGGAGGGACACCGGGGAGCTGTTTTTT
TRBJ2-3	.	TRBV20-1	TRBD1	CSARKGASTDTQYF	TGCAGTGCTCGTAAGGGGGCCAGCACAGATACGCAGTATTTT